One sample yielded the 28 T cell receptor beta chains listed below, sequenced in a study of blood T cell repertoires in COVID-19. Data came from immunoSEQ multiplex PCR; TCRdb stores just in-frame clones and leaves some out. The data contain approximately 200,000 clones, approximately 80% of them singletons. The sequenced material came from peripheral blood. These receptors were obtained from a woman in her forties or fifties with acute or convalescent COVID-19.

With respect to this clone: An end of the junction differs from the germline gene, which may be a read error. This rearrangement joins TRBV12-3 or TRBV12-4 to TRBJ2-1; TRBD2 is a possible D gene (6 bases). The CDR3 spans 12 residues. This CDR3 is CASNLLEGEQFF. CDR3 nucleotide sequence: TGTGCCAGCAATTTACTGGAGGGTGAGCAGTTCTTC.

The J gene is TRBJ1-1, the V gene TRBV6-2 or TRBV6-3; D not certain. The CDR3 totals 14 residues. With 4 bases removed from V and 4 bases from J, the gap between germline ends came to 13 bases. Germline assignment: CDR1 MNHEY and CDR2 SVGEGT. In DNA form, the CDR3 reads TGTGCCAGCAGTTTCGCAGGTGGGTCCACTGAAGCTTTCTTT. This sequence encodes CASSFAGGSTEAFF.

V usage is TRBV11-2 and J usage is TRBJ1-4; 11 bases map to TRBD1. V lost 6 bases, J lost 4 bases, and 4 bases stayed unmatched. Germline CDR1 reads SGHAT; CDR2 reads FQNNGV. The CDR3 totals 15 residues. CDR3 DNA sequence: TGTGCCAGCAGTCGGACAGGGGGCGGTAATGAAAAACTGTTTTTT. Translation gives CASSRTGGGNEKLFF.

The rearrangement links TRBV5-1 to TRBJ2-7, with TRBD1 identical over 11 bases. Germline V gene sequence: CDR1 SGHRS, CDR2 YFSETQ. V gave up 4 bases and J gave up 7 bases; unmatched junction bases: 7. The CDR3 spans 14 residues. The CDR3 DNA sequence: TGCGCCAGCAGCCCGACGGACAGGGGGCTTGAGCAGTACTTC. Translating it yields CASSPTDRGLEQYF.

This chain joins TRBV9 and TRBJ2-7, with D maybe TRBD1 (6 bases). Germline assignment: CDR1 SGDLS and CDR2 YYNGEE. The CDR3 contains 16 residues. Trimming removed 4 bases at V and 6 bases at J, with 23 bases between. CDR3 nucleotide sequence: TGTGCCAGCAGCCTCCCACAGGGAGTGCCCGTAAGCGAGCAGTACTTC. Translation gives CASSLPQGVPVSEQYF.

The chain joins TRBV4-1 to TRBJ2-2, with D maybe TRBD2 (6 bases). In germline, CDR1 is MGHRA, CDR2 YSYEKL. This CDR3 is 18 amino acids long. The V and J ends lost 4 bases and 9 bases respectively, with 27 bases between them. CDR3 coding DNA: TGCGCCAGCAGCCCTGGGCCATATGCACGCGCGGGACGATGGGAGCTGTTTTTT. It specifies CASSPGPYARAGRWELFF.

The chain employs TRBV3-1 (or the pseudogene TRBV3-2) and TRBJ2-5; 10 nucleotides match TRBD1. After removal of 5 bases from V and 2 bases from J, the junction contained 5 bases not matched to a gene. The CDR3 length is 15 residues. Germline V gives CDR1 LGHDT, CDR2 YNNKEL (reference sequence). CDR3 nucleotides: TGTGCCAGCAGCTATTGGGGACAGGGGCAAGAGACCCAGTACTTC. This encodes CASSYWGQGQETQYF.

The chain is built from TRBV7-7 and TRBJ2-1, with TRBD1 matching over 11 bases. The CDR3 loop spans 15 amino acids. Germline-derived CDR1 and CDR2 are SSHAT and FNYEAQ (reference sequence). With V trimmed by 5 bases and J by 6 bases, 6 bases remained unmatched. CDR3 coding DNA: TGTGCCAGCAGCCGCGGGACAGGGGGTGGCAATGAGCAGTTCTTC. Amino acid sequence: CASSRGTGGGNEQFF.

CDR3 protein: CASSESGQGAETQYF. The CDR3 DNA sequence: TGCGCCAGCAGTGAGTCAGGACAGGGGGCCGAGACCCAGTACTTC. The chain employs TRBV10-1 and TRBJ2-5, with TRBD1 identical over 11 bases. The trim removed 0 bases at V and 5 bases at J, leaving 2 bases unmatched. The V gene's germline CDR1 is WNHNN and CDR2 SYGVQD (reference sequence). The CDR3 totals 15 residues.

The J gene is TRBJ2-5, the V gene TRBV11-3, with a weak D call TRBD2 (5 bases). The ends were cut back, 0 bases at V and 2 bases at J, with 7 bases in the middle. Germline-derived CDR1 and CDR2 are SGHNT and YENEEA. The CDR3 covers 14 residues. The CDR3: CASSLDRGQETQYF. In nucleotides, the CDR3 is TGTGCCAGCAGCTTAGATCGCGGGCAAGAGACCCAGTACTTC.

This clone was recorded only once. This CDR3 is CASSPWTSGRVSTGELFF. The CDR3 DNA is TGTGCCAGCTCACCATGGACTAGCGGGAGAGTGAGCACCGGGGAGCTGTTTTTT. The rearrangement links TRBV18 to TRBJ2-2; 13 bases align to TRBD2. The germline gives CDR1 KGHSH, CDR2 LQKENI. The J segment lost 4 bases and the V segment lost 2 bases, leaving 7 bases of the junction unmatched. This CDR3 is 18 amino acids long.

The rearrangement uses TRBV12-3 or TRBV12-4 and TRBJ2-3; 9 bases align to TRBD1. The CDR3 sequence is 13 residues long. Germline trimming cut 3 bases from V and 5 bases from J; bases unmatched to any gene: 0. This chain's CDR3 is CASSLTGGDTQYF. The CDR3, as DNA: TGTGCCAGCAGTTTGACAGGGGGAGATACGCAGTATTTT.

The chain recombines TRBV7-2 with TRBJ2-5, with 9 bases that match TRBD2. The junction had 6 bases not matched to a gene; V was cut back by 3 bases and J by 4 bases. Germline V gives CDR1 SGHTA, CDR2 FQGNSA. The CDR3 is made up of 15 amino acids. The CDR3 spells CASSFGGGARETQYF. Written as DNA, the CDR3 is TGTGCCAGCAGCTTCGGCGGGGGGGCTCGAGAGACCCAGTACTTC.

The genes are TRBV5-4 and TRBJ2-7, with 9 positions matching TRBD2. This CDR3 region has 17 residues. Germline V gene sequence: CDR1 SGHNT, CDR2 YYREEE (reference sequence). With 4 bases clipped from V and 2 bases from J, the junction kept 13 bases outside the gene matches. The CDR3 spells CASSTKTAGGTPYEQYF. In DNA, the CDR3 is TGTGCCAGCAGCACAAAAACCGCGGGGGGGACCCCCTACGAGCAGTACTTC.

As to this clone: The sample carries other DNA sequences with the same CDR3. The CDR3 region has the DNA TGTGCCACCAGCACAACTGGGGGGAGCTACGAGCAGTACTTC. This sequence encodes CATSTTGGSYEQYF. The chain uses TRBV15 and TRBJ2-7; TRBD2 might be the D (6 bases). Trimming took 4 bases from V and 3 from J, leaving 13 bases between them. The V gene's germline CDR1 is LNHNV and CDR2 YYDKDF (reference sequence). The CDR3 sequence is 14 residues long.

The chain carries TRBV6-5 and TRBJ1-1; D uncertain. CDR1 is MNHEY and CDR2 is SVGAGI in the germline V gene. Trimming left V 6 bases short and J 3 bases short, with 17 bases between. The CDR3 covers 15 residues. The CDR3 nucleotides are TGTGCCAGCAGGCCCGCGAGGGTACACGACACTGAAGCTTTCTTT. It yields the protein CASRPARVHDTEAFF.

The chain recombines TRBV5-4 with TRBJ2-1; maybe TRBD2 (6 bases). The ends were cut back, 4 bases at V and 7 bases at J, with 21 bases in the middle. The CDR3 totals 16 residues. Germline V CDR1 and CDR2: SGHNT, YYREEE (reference sequence). The CDR3 DNA follows: TGTGCCAGCAGCCCGGGGTCTAGCGCTAGGATGAATGAGCAGTTCTTC. This gives the protein CASSPGSSARMNEQFF.

The chain is built from TRBV19 and TRBJ1-2; no firm D call. V was clipped by 1 base and J by 4 bases, with 7 bases between them. The CDR3 length is 13 residues. The germline V gene encodes CDR1 LNHDA and CDR2 SQIVND (reference sequence). The CDR3 nucleotides read TGTGCCAGTAGTATAGGGCCCATCTATGGCTACACCTTC. It translates to CASSIGPIYGYTF.

The chain recombines TRBV12-3 or TRBV12-4 with TRBJ1-2; D uncertain. The CDR3 has 12 residues. The V and J ends lost 6 bases and 6 bases respectively, with 11 bases between them. CDR3 loop: CASSLSGNGYTF. Written as DNA, the CDR3 is TGTGCCAGCAGCCTATCGGGGAATGGCTACACCTTC.

The chain uses TRBV2 and TRBJ2-7, with TRBD1 matching 7 bases. The CDR3 extends over 13 amino acids. The trim removed 7 bases at V and 2 bases at J, leaving 5 bases unmatched. Germline-derived CDR1 and CDR2 are SNHLY and FYNNEI. DNA of the CDR3: TGTGCCAGCAAGGGGGCGGCGGCCTACGAGCAGTACTTC. The encoded protein is CASKGAAAYEQYF.

This chain uses TRBV6-5 with TRBJ2-3; D may be TRBD2 (6 bases). V gave up 4 bases and J gave up 11 bases, with 10 bases separating them. Per the germline V gene, CDR1 is MNHEY and CDR2 is SVGAGI. This CDR3 comprises 11 residues. The CDR3 DNA follows: TGTGCCAGCAGTTCCGGGACTCAGCAGTATTTT. Amino acids: CASSSGTQQYF.

The rearrangement uses TRBV19 and TRBJ2-3; 10 positions match TRBD2. The ends lost 4 bases at V and 1 base at J; junction bases unmatched: 2. Per the germline V gene, CDR1 is LNHDA and CDR2 is SQIVND (reference sequence). The length of the CDR3 is 15 residues. The CDR3 DNA is TGTGCCAGTAGTAGAAGCGGGAGGGGCACAGATACGCAGTATTTT. It is translated as CASSRSGRGTDTQYF.

This clone was recorded once. The V gene is TRBV25-1, the J gene TRBJ2-1; tentatively, D is TRBD2 (5 bases). Germline assignment: CDR1 MGHDK and CDR2 SYGVNS. CDR3 length equals 16 residues. V was clipped by 0 bases and J by 5 bases, with 14 bases between them. The CDR3 nucleotides read TGTGCCAGCAGTGAATATGGGCTAGCCGGAAACAATGAGCAGTTCTTC. It is translated as CASSEYGLAGNNEQFF.

The CDR3 protein is CASSLDGIDTQYF. The CDR3 nucleotides are TGTGCCAGCAGCTTGGACGGGATAGATACGCAGTATTTT. V gene TRBV5-4 combines with J gene TRBJ2-3; TRBD2 is a possible D gene (5 bases). The CDR3 sequence is 13 residues long. Trimming cost V 0 bases and J 5 bases, with 7 bases left between them. Germline assignment: CDR1 SGHNT and CDR2 YYREEE (reference sequence).

This chain uses TRBV24-1 with TRBJ2-3; 12 bases are a match to TRBD1. CDR3 size: 15 residues. V shed 11 bases and J 4 bases; nucleotides not matched to a gene: 9. The germline CDR1 and CDR2 sequences are KGHDR and SFDVKD. CDR3 sequence (DNA): TGTGCCAAAAATTGGGACAGGGGGCTCTCAGATACGCAGTATTTT. It is translated as CAKNWDRGLSDTQYF.

J is TRBJ1-2 and V is TRBV7-2, with 7 bases fitting TRBD1. J lost 5 bases, V lost 1 base, and 10 bases had no gene match. CDR1 SGHTA and CDR2 FQGNSA come from the germline V gene. The CDR3 runs to 16 residues. CDR3: CASSLGLTGARYGYTF. CDR3 bases: TGTGCCAGCAGCTTAGGTCTAACAGGGGCGAGGTATGGCTACACCTTC.

The rearrangement joins TRBV18 to TRBJ2-5; 7 nucleotides line up with TRBD1. V shed 3 bases and J 1 base; nucleotides not matched to a gene: 20. Looked up from germline, CDR1 is KGHSH and CDR2 is LQKENI. This CDR3 comprises 20 residues. This CDR3 reads CASSPSFGQGESGSQETQYF. CDR3 in DNA: TGTGCCAGCTCACCCTCGTTCGGCCAGGGGGAAAGTGGGAGCCAAGAGACCCAGTACTTC.

V gene TRBV7-2 combines with J gene TRBJ1-3; possible D gene TRBD1, 5 bases. CDR3 size: 16 residues. The V end was cut by 4 bases, the J end by 1 base, with 14 bases between. CDR1 and CDR2 from the germline V gene are SGHTA and FQGNSA. The DNA of the CDR3 is TGTGCCAGCAGCTCTCCAGGGCTGCCTTCTGGAAACACCATATATTTT. It yields the protein CASSSPGLPSGNTIYF.